This record covers a single TCR beta chain. Its specificity is unknown. It may be a read error: a sequence one base away is much more abundant. The source of the sample is a study of response to subunit inactivated influenza vaccine. Study conclusions and caveats: Every seasonal influenza vaccination brings in few new T cells, the authors suggested.

CDR3 length: 14 residues. Germline assignment: CDR1 DFQATT and CDR2 SNEGSKA (reference sequence). TCRdb fed the RT-PCR reads into MiXCR, producing one record per CDR3 protein. The sample has about 700,000 distinct CDR3 sequences; 14% are singletons. Sequencing used PBMCs from blood, obtained roughly 2 weeks before vaccination. This TCR came from a man in his fifties who received an inactivated influenza vaccine. This rearrangement joins TRBV20-1 to TRBJ2-1, with TRBD2 matching over 12 bases. CDR3 residues: CSATSGGALNEQSF. CDR3 nucleotides: TGCAGTGCTACTAGCGGGGGGGCCTTGAATGAGCAGTCCTTC.